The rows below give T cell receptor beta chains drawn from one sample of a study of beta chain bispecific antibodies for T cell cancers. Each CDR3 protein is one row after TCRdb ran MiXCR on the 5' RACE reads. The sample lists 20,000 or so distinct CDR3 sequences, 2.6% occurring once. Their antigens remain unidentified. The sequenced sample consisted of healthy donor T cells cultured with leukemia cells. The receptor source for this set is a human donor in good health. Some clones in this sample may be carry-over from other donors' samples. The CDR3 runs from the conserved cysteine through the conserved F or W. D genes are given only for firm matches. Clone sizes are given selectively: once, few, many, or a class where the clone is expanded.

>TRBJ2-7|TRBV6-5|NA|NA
TGTGCCAGCAGTTACGAGGCCGACTACGAGCAGTACTTC
CASSYEADYEQYF
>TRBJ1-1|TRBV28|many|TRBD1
TGTGCCAGCAGCTCGCTGTCCCCCCAGGGGGGGGACATGAACACTGAAGCTTTCTTT
CASSSLSPQGGDMNTEAFF
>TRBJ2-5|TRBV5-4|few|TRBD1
TGTGCCAGCAGCTTGGCGACAGGGCGAGAGACCCAGTACTTC
CASSLATGRETQYF
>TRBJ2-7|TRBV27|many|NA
TGTGCCAGCAGCCCTCAGCCCGGGACTGCGGAGCAGTACTTC
CASSPQPGTAEQYF
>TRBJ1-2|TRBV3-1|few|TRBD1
TGTGCCAGCAGCCGCGGGACAGGGGGTAACTATGGCCACACCTTC
CASSRGTGGNYGHTF
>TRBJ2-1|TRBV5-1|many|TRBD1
TGCGCCAGCTCACCCATCCCCGGGACAGACTACAATGAGCAGTTCTTC
CASSPIPGTDYNEQFF
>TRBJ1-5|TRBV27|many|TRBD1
TGTGCCAGCAGGAGTCACAGGGGTCAGCCCCAGCATTTT
CASRSHRGQPQHF
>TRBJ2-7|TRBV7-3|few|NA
TGTGCCAGCAGCTTAACCGAGGGCTTTGGGAAGGTCTCCTACGAGCAGTACTTC
CASSLTEGFGKVSYEQYF
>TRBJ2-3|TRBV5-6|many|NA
TGTGCCAGCAGCTTGGTGCAAGAACCAGATACGCAGTATTTT
CASSLVQEPDTQYF
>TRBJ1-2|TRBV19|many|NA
TGTGCCAGTAGTCTCCGACCCGGGGTTTCTAACTATGGCTACACCTTC
CASSLRPGVSNYGYTF
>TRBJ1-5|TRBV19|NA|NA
TGTGCCAGTAGTATTTCGTCCAGAGCGGGGCCCCAGCATTTT
CASSISSRAGPQHF
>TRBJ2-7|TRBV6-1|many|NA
TGTGCCAGCAGTGAAGGGGCGGGGACCTACGAGCAGTACTTC
CASSEGAGTYEQYF
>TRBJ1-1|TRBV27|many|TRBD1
TGTGCCAGCAGTTTATCGAGGACAGGGGGCACTGAAGCTTTCTTT
CASSLSRTGGTEAFF
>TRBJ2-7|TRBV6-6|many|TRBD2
TGTGCCAGCAGTTATGAAGCGGGGGCCTACGAGCAGTACTTC
CASSYEAGAYEQYF
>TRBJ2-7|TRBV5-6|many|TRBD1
TGTGCCAGCAGCTGGGGACAGGGGGCGTACGAGCAGTACTTC
CASSWGQGAYEQYF
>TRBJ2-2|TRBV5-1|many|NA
TGCGCCAGCAGCTTGTCGGTGGGGGAGAGCACCGGGGAGCTGTTTTTT
CASSLSVGESTGELFF
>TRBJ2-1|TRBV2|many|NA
TGTGCCAGCAGTTGGGACGGGGTAGAGCAGTTCTTC
CASSWDGVEQFF
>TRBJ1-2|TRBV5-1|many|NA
TGCGCCAGCAGCTCCGGGCTGCCTGGCTACACCTTC
CASSSGLPGYTF
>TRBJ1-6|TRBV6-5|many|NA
TGTGCCAGCAGTTACTCGTCGGGAGTTTATAATTCACCCCTCCACTTT
CASSYSSGVYNSPLHF
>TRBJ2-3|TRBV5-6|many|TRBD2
TGTGCCAGCAGCGTCCTAGCGGGGGGAAGCACAGATACGCAGTATTTT
CASSVLAGGSTDTQYF
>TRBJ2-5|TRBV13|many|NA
TGTGCCAGCAGCTTAAACCGGGCCCAAGAGACCCAGTACTTC
CASSLNRAQETQYF
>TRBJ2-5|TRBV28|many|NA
TGTGCCAGTCTGGACAGTAAAGAAGTTAAAGAGACCCAGTACTTC
CASLDSKEVKETQYF
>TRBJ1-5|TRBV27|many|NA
TGTGCCAGCAGTTTTCAGGGTTTGGATCAGCCCCAGCATTTT
CASSFQGLDQPQHF
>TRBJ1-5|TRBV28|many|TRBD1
TGTGCCAGCAGTTCTCGGACAGGGAATCAGCCCCAGCATTTT
CASSSRTGNQPQHF
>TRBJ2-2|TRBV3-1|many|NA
TGTGCCAGCAGACCAAACGTTAAATACAGGGTGGAAACCGGGGAGCTGTTTTTT
CASRPNVKYRVETGELFF
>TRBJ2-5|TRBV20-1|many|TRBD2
TGCAGTGCCCAAGGGCGGGGGGAGACCCAGTACTTC
CSAQGRGETQYF
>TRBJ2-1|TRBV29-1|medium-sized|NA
TGCAGCGTTGAAGATCTTGAGCAGTTCTTC
CSVEDLEQFF
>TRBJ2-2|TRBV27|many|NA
TGTGCCAGCAGTTTTTCGAACACCGGGGAGCTGTTTTTT
CASSFSNTGELFF
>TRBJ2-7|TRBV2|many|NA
TGTGCCACGATAGGGGGGGGGGAAGGCGAGCAGTACTTC
CATIGGGEGEQYF
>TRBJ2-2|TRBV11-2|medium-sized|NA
TGTGCCAGCAGCTTGGCAGCCACCGGGGAGCTGTTTTTT
CASSLAATGELFF
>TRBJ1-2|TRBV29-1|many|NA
TGCAGCGTTGATTCTGCCGGTAATGGCTACACCTTC
CSVDSAGNGYTF
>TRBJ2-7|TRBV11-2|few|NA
TGTGCCAGCAGCTTAGAGGTCCACGAGCAGTACTTC
CASSLEVHEQYF
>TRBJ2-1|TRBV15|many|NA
TGTGCCACCAGCACCAAGACCCGAACCTACAATGAGCAGTTCTTC
CATSTKTRTYNEQFF
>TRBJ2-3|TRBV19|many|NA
TGTGCCAGTAGTATGCGTCCTTCGAGCACAGATACGCAGTATTTT
CASSMRPSSTDTQYF
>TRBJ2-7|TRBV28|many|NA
TGTGCCAGCAGTTTAAGGCTAGCATCCTACGAGCAGTACTTC
CASSLRLASYEQYF
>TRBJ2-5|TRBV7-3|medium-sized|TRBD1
TGTGCCAGCAGCTTAGGGACAGGGGGCCAAGAGACCCAGTACTTC
CASSLGTGGQETQYF
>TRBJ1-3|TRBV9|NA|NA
TGTGCCAGCAGCGCCCCTTCGACCTACACCATATATTTT
CASSAPSTYTIYF
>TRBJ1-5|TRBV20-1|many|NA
TGCAGTGCTAGAGGGCAAGGTAGGCTGTATCATAGCAATCAGCCCCAGCATTTT
CSARGQGRLYHSNQPQHF
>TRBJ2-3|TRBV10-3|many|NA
TGTGCCATCAGTGAGTCGAAATCATTCGGCACAGATACGCAGTATTTT
CAISESKSFGTDTQYF
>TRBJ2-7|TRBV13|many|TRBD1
TGTGCCAGCAGCGTTGCCGGACAGGGGATCTACGAGCAGTACTTC
CASSVAGQGIYEQYF
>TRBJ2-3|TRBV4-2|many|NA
TGTGCCAGCAGCCAAGATTTAAGACCAGATACGCAGTATTTT
CASSQDLRPDTQYF
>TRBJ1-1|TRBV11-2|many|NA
TGTGCCAGCAGCTTAGAGCCCTCGGGGAACACTGAAGCTTTCTTT
CASSLEPSGNTEAFF
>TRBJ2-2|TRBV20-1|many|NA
TGCAGTGCTAGCGGGGAGAACACCGGGGAGCTGTTTTTT
CSASGENTGELFF
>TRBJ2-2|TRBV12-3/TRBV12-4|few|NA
TGTGCCAGCAGTAACCTAAACACCGGGGAGCTGTTTTTT
CASSNLNTGELFF
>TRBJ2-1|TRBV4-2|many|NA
TGTGCCAGCGGGGACGTCAATGAGCAGTTCTTC
CASGDVNEQFF
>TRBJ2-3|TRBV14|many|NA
TGTGCCAGCAGCCAAGCCAGGGGCACAGATACGCAGTATTTT
CASSQARGTDTQYF
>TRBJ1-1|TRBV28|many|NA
TGTGCCAGCAGTTTACAGGGAGTCACTGAAGCTTTCTTT
CASSLQGVTEAFF
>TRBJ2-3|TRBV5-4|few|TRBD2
TGTGCCAGCAGCTCCCCGGGACTAGGCACAGATACGCAGTATTTT
CASSSPGLGTDTQYF
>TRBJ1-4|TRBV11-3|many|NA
TGTGCCAGCAGGCTGGGGCTCAGGGCCTCAACTAATGAAAAACTGTTTTTT
CASRLGLRASTNEKLFF
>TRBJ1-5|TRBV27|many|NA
TGTGCCAGCAGTTTAACGTTTTTGCAGCCCCAGCATTTT
CASSLTFLQPQHF
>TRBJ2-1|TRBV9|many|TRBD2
TGTGCCAGCAGCGTTGAGTGGGGTAGCGGGGGTGATGAGCAGTTCTTC
CASSVEWGSGGDEQFF
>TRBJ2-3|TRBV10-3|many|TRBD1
TGTGCCATCAGTGACGGGACAGAGAGCACAGATACGCAGTATTTT
CAISDGTESTDTQYF
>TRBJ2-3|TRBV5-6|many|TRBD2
TGTGCCAGCAGCCGAACCTGGCCGGGGGGGCCCACAGATACGCAGTATTTT
CASSRTWPGGPTDTQYF
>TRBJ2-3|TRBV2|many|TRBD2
TGTGCCACCTGTACAGCGGGGCCCCTCCGTAGCACAGATACGCAGTATTTT
CATCTAGPLRSTDTQYF
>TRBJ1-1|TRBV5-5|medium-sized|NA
TGTGCCAGCAGCTTGCTTGACACTGAAGCTTTCTTT
CASSLLDTEAFF